A single sample is the source of the 9 T cell receptor beta chains below, sequenced in a study of shared clonotypes between healthy human individuals. The assay was immunoSEQ multiplex PCR, and TCRdb's table has in-frame clones only and misses some. The table lists 2 million to 2.5 million clones, roughly 93% of them singletons, with 0.39% in the top ten. Input material: naive CD4+ T cells from PBMCs. Subset defined: CD45RA+ positively selected. These receptors were collected from a man aged 18-30 years in good health. Some clones in this sample may be carry-over from other donors' samples.

This clone was seen a few times. The V call is TRBV6-1, the J call TRBJ1-5; no definite D call. The CDR3 sequence is 12 residues long. The germline V gene encodes CDR1 MNHNS and CDR2 SASEGT. V shed 5 bases and J shed 7 bases, with 9 bases lying between them. The CDR3 coding sequence is TGTGCCAGCAGTTGGTGGGAACAGCCCCAGCATTTT. Protein: CASSWWEQPQHF.

This clone has only one observation. The rearrangement joins TRBV9 to TRBJ2-1; TRBD2 is a possible D gene (6 bases). CDR1 and CDR2 (germline): SGDLS, YYNGEE. This CDR3 spans 18 amino acids. V was shortened by 4 bases and J by 1 base, with 21 bases between the two germline ends. The CDR3 DNA reads TGTGCCAGCAGCCCGGTTGGGACTTTCCGACATTCCTACAATGAGCAGTTCTTC. This codes for CASSPVGTFRHSYNEQFF.

The chain couples TRBV28 to TRBJ2-3; the D gene is possibly TRBD2 (5 bases). The CDR3 consists of 17 residues. Per the germline V gene, CDR1 is MDHEN and CDR2 is SYDVKM. Deletions cut 2 bases from V and 4 bases from J, with 19 bases between. CDR3 amino acids: CASSLPRAVQRADTQYF. As DNA, the CDR3 is TGTGCCAGCAGTTTACCGCGGGCCGTACAAAGGGCAGATACGCAGTATTTT.

The chain joins TRBV28 to TRBJ1-2, with no clear D. Germline V CDR1 and CDR2: MDHEN, SYDVKM. V was cut by 6 bases and J by 7 bases, with 15 bases left in between. The CDR3 extends over 13 amino acids. CDR3 DNA sequence: TGTGCCAGCAGCCCCGCCGGGAAGGGTGGCTACACCTTC. It is translated as CASSPAGKGGYTF.

In this sample, this clone turned up once. This sequence joins TRBV21-1 and TRBJ2-2; the D call in the table, TRBD1, was not verified against the DNA. TRBV21-1 is a known pseudogene. This CDR3 spans 14 amino acids. CDR3 in amino acids: CASSTTGSAGELFF. CDR3 bases: TGTGCCAGCAGCACCACAGGGTCGGCCGGGGAGCTGTTTTTT.

V usage is TRBV6-1 and J usage is TRBJ2-1; possible D gene TRBD2, 5 bases. CDR1 is MNHNS, CDR2 SASEGT, per germline. Between the trimmed V and J ends, which lost 6 bases and 10 bases, there was a span of 10 bases. The CDR3 length is 11 residues. The CDR3 is CASSNPGEQFF. CDR3 bases: TGTGCCAGCAGCAATCCGGGGGAGCAGTTCTTC.

This chain uses TRBV7-2 with TRBJ1-5; tentatively, D is TRBD1 (5 bases). This CDR3 region has 14 residues. Trimming took off 5 bases at V and 6 bases at J, with 14 bases between the two ends. Germline CDR1 is SGHTA and CDR2 is FQGNSA. CDR3 protein: CASSPRWGSQPQHF. As DNA, the CDR3 is TGTGCCAGCAGCCCACGCTGGGGGTCTCAGCCCCAGCATTTT.

The chain carries TRBV5-4 and TRBJ2-2; 14 bases map to TRBD2. This CDR3 contains 17 residues. In germline, CDR1 is SGHNT, CDR2 YYREEE (reference sequence). Trimming at V came to 5 bases and at J to 2 bases, leaving 5 bases not matched to a gene. In DNA, the CDR3 is TGTGCCAGCAGACTAGGACTAGCGGGAGGTAACACCGGGGAGCTGTTTTTT. Translating gives CASRLGLAGGNTGELFF.

The V call is TRBV5-1, the J call TRBJ2-1; D not resolved. V dropped 1 base and J dropped 2 bases, with 7 bases sitting between them. The CDR3 is made up of 14 amino acids. Germline V gene data show CDR1 as SGHRS and CDR2 as YFSETQ. The CDR3 coding sequence is TGCGCCAGCAGCTTGCCCCAGCCCTACAATGAGCAGTTCTTC. This gives the protein CASSLPQPYNEQFF.